The present TCR beta chain was sequenced within a study of cytomegalovirus exposure and HLA in healthy donors. Study background: The use of the same platform for the approximately 110 validation repertoires and the roughly 670 first-cohort repertoires was reported by a later analysis. General observations from the study: Subsequent analysis of the 120 or so validation repertoires found a tendency for first-cohort TCR clusters to co-occur. Associated with cytomegalovirus, according to the listing, were around 170 TCR beta chains.

Sequenced by immunoSEQ multiplex PCR; TCRdb stores in-frame clones only, minus some. The sample records 150,000 to 200,000 clones, about 82% being singletons. To note about this clone: Its specificity is unknown.

This TCR came from a man aged 30 to 39 in good health and CMV-seropositive. Sequences were obtained from PBMCs.

CDR3 sequence (DNA): TGTGCCAGCAGCGTCGGGACTAGCGGGGAAGACGAGCAGTACTTC. This translates into CASSVGTSGEDEQYF. This chain joins TRBV9 and TRBJ2-7, with TRBD2 matching 13 bases. Germline V gene data show CDR1 as SGDLS and CDR2 as YYNGEE. This CDR3 region has 15 residues. V dropped 2 bases and J dropped 5; count of bases not matched to a gene: 4.